This T cell receptor beta chain appears in the sequencing data of a study of tumor-infiltrating lymphocytes in primary liver carcinoma. Overall study: Roughly 3.5 to 7.13 million productive TCRbeta reads came from each sample, comparable across tissue types.

DNA and RNA were both co-extracted from 20-30 mg of bulk tissue that had not been sorted. The investigators made TCR beta cDNA from around 540 ng total RNA, using a constant-region primer. What produced the TCR beta libraries was three nested multiplex PCR rounds using slightly modified ARM-PCR. Using its own MiXCR run on the multiplex PCR reads, TCRdb lists one record per CDR3 protein. Altogether 95,000 to 100,000 distinct CDR3 sequences are present, about 70% being singletons, with the ten largest covering around 10%. With respect to this clonotype: Its antigen is unknown.

General study points: Less overlap was seen in tumor-adjacent and tumor-blood pairs than in tumor region pairs.

Source material: liver tumor tissue from sampling region 2. Sample subset: tumor region T2, inferior pole. This sequence was found in a woman in her sixties with primary liver carcinoma and hepatitis B virus infection.

The CDR3 spells CGAIQGYGYTF. Here the CDR3 DNA reads TGCGGCGCCATACAGGGGTATGGCTACACCTTC. The rearrangement links TRBV29-1 to TRBJ1-2; TRBD1 matches 7 bases. The CDR3 is made up of 11 amino acids. Germline V CDR1 and CDR2: SQVTM, ANQGSEA. The whole variable domain, remainder taken from reference TRBV29-1 and TRBJ1-2, is SAVISQKPSRDICQRGTSLTIQCQVDSQVTMMFWYRQQPGQSLTLIATANQGSEATYESGFVIDKFPISRPNLTFSTLTVSNMSPEDSSIYLCGAIQGYGYTFGSGTRLTVV.